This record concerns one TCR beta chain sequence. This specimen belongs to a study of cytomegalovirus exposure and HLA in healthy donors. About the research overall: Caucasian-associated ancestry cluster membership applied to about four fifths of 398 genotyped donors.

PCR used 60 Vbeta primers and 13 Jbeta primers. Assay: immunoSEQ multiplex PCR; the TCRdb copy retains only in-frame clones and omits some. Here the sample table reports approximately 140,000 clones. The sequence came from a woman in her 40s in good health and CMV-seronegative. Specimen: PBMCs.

DNA of the CDR3: TGTGCCAGCCTTACCCCGGGACATCCCCTTGGCTACACCTTC. Translation gives CASLTPGHPLGYTF. The V and J genes are TRBV28 and TRBJ1-2; TRBD1 might be the D (6 bases). The CDR3 runs to 14 residues. The V end lost 8 bases, the J end lost 7 bases, and 20 bases lay between the germline ends. From germline, CDR1 is MDHEN and CDR2 SYDVKM.